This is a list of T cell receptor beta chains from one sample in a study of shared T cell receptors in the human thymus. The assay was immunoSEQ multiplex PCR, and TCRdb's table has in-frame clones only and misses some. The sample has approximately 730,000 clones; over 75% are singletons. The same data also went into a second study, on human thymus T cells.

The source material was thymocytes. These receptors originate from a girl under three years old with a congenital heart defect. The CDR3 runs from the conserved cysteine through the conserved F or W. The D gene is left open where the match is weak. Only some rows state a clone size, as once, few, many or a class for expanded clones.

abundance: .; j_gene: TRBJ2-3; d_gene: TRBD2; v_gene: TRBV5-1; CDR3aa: CASSLRGGTSGGKTSCTDTQYF; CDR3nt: TGCGCCAGCAGCTTGAGGGGTGGGACTAGCGGGGGCAAAACCTCTTGCACAGATACGCAGTATTTT
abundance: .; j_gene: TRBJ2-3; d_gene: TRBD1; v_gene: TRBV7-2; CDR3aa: CASSTGAKPNTDTQYF; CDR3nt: TGTGCCAGCAGTACAGGGGCAAAACCAAACACAGATACGCAGTATTTT
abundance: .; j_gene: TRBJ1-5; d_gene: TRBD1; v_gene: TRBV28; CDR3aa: CASSLLSPGQFYQPQHF; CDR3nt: TGTGCCAGCAGTTTATTATCCCCGGGACAGTTTTATCAGCCCCAGCATTTT
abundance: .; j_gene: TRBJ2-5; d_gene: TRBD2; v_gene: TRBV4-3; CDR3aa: CASSQVIGGVETQYF; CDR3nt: TGCGCCAGCAGCCAAGTGATCGGGGGGGTAGAGACCCAGTACTTC
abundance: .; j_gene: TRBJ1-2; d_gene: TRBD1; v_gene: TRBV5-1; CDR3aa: CASSFWGPEPRGLKDYGYTF; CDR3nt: TGCGCCAGCAGCTTCTGGGGACCAGAACCGAGGGGGCTAAAGGACTATGGCTACACCTTC
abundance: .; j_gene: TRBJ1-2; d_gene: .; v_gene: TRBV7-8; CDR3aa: CASSRKPSGGYGYTF; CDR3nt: TGTGCCAGCAGCCGTAAGCCGTCGGGGGGCTATGGCTACACCTTC
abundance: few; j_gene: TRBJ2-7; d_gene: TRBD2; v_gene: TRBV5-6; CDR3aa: CASSLGGSEQYF; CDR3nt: TGTGCCAGCAGCCTCGGGGGGAGCGAGCAGTACTTC
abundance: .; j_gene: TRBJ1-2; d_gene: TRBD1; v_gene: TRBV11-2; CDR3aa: CASSQQLRGDVLSNYGYTF; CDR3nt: TGTGCCAGCAGCCAACAACTCAGGGGGGACGTCTTAAGTAACTATGGCTACACCTTC
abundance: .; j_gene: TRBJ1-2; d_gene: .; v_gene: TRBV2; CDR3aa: CASRSGAQQNSVGYGYTF; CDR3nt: TGTGCCAGCAGATCAGGGGCGCAGCAAAATTCCGTAGGCTATGGCTACACCTTC
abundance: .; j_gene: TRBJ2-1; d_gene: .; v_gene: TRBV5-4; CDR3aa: CASRFLPKSSDTSSYNEQFF; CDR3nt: TGTGCCAGCAGATTTCTACCGAAGTCGTCTGATACTAGCTCCTACAATGAGCAGTTCTTC
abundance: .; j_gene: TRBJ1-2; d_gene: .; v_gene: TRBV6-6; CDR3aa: CASSYLQVLSYYGYTF; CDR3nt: TGTGCCAGCAGTTACTTACAGGTGCTTTCCTACTATGGCTACACCTTC
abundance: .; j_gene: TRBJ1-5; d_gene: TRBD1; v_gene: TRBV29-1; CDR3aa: CSVGGTANQPQHF; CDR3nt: TGCAGCGTGGGTGGGACAGCTAATCAGCCCCAGCATTTT
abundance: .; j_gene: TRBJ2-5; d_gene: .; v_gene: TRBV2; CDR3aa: CASREEETQYF; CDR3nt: TGTGCCAGCAGGGAGGAAGAGACCCAGTACTTC
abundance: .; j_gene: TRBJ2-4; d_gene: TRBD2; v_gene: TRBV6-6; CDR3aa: CASSYKRETKNIQYF; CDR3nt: TGTGCCAGCAGTTACAAGCGGGAGACCAAAAACATTCAGTACTTC
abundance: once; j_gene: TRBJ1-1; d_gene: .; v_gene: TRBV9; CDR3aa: CASSVVGPTSNTEAFF; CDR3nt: TGTGCCAGCAGCGTAGTTGGTCCAACTTCGAACACTGAAGCTTTCTTT
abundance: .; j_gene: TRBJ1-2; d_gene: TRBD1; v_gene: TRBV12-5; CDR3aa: CASGELDRHGESYGYTF; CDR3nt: TGTGCTAGTGGTGAATTGGACAGGCATGGGGAGAGCTATGGCTACACCTTC
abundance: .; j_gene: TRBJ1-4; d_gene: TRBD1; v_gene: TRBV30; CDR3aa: CAWSPGQETTNEKLFF; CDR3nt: TGTGCCTGGAGTCCGGGACAGGAGACAACTAATGAAAAACTGTTTTTT
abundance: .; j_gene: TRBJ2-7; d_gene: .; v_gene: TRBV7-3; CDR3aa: CASSHRRQSYEQYF; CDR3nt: TGTGCCAGCAGCCACCGAAGACAGTCCTACGAGCAGTACTTC